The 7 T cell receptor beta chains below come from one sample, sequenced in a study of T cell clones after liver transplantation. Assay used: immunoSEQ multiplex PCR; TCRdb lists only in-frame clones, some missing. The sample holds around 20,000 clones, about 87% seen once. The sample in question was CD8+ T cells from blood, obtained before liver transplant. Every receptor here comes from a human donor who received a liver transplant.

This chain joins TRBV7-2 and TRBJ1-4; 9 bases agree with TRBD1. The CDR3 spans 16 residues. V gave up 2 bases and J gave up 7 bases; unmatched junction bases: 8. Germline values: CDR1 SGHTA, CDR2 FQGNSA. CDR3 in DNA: TGTGCCAGCAGCTTATTCGGGGTGACAGGGGGTGAAAAACTGTTTTTT. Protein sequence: CASSLFGVTGGEKLFF.

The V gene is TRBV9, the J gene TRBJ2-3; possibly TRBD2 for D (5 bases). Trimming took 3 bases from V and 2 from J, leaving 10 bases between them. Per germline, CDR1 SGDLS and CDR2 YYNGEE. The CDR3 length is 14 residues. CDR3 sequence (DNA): TGTGCCAGCAGCGACGGGGTAATCACAGATACGCAGTATTTT. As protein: CASSDGVITDTQYF.

The CDR3 region has the DNA TGTGCCAGTAGTACGATCGCTAGCGGGAGTATTGGATACGAGCAGTACTTC. Residues: CASSTIASGSIGYEQYF. The chain has TRBV19 and TRBJ2-7, with 10 bases lining up with TRBD2. The V gene's germline CDR1 is LNHDA and CDR2 SQIVND (reference sequence). V shed 4 bases and J 4 bases; nucleotides not matched to a gene: 13. The CDR3 is made up of 17 amino acids.

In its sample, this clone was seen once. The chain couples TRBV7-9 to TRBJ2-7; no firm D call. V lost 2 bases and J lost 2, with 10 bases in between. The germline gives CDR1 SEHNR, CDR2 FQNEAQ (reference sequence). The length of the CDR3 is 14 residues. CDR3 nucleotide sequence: TGTGCCAGCAGCTTAAGTCATAATGCCTACGAGCAGTACTTC. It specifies CASSLSHNAYEQYF.

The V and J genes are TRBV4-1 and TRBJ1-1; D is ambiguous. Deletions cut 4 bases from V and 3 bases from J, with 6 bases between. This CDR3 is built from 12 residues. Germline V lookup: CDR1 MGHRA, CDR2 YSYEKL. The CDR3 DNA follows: TGCGCCAGCAGCCGTGGGGACACTGAAGCTTTCTTT. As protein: CASSRGDTEAFF.

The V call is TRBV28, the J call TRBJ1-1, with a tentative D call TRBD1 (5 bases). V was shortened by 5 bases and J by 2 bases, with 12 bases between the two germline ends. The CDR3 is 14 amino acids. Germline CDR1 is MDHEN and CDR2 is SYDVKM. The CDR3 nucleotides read TGTGCCAGCAGTCCCTCGCGGGGCAACACTGAAGCTTTCTTT. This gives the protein CASSPSRGNTEAFF.

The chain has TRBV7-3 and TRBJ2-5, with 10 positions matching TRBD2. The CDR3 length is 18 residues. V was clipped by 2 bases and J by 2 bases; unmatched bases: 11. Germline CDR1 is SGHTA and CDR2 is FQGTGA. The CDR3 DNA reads TGTGCCAGCAGCTTATATGGGGGTCTAGCGGGAGAGCAAGAGACCCAGTACTTC. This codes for CASSLYGGLAGEQETQYF.